These 30 T cell receptor beta chains were sequenced from one sample in a study of blood T cell repertoires in COVID-19. This table comes from immunoSEQ multiplex PCR, and its TCRdb copy is limited to in-frame clones, with some not included. The sample contains some 240,000 clones, 80% to 90% of which appear only once. The specimen was PBMCs or T cells enriched from blood (not recorded which). These TCRs come from a woman aged 45-59 years who had been exposed to COVID-19.

The CDR3 region has the DNA TGTGCCAGCAGCCAAGGGACAGCCTATGGCTACACCTTC. This sequence encodes CASSQGTAYGYTF. The gene calls are TRBV3-1 (or the pseudogene TRBV3-2) and TRBJ1-2, with D possibly matching TRBD1 (6 bases). Germline V CDR1 and CDR2: LGHDT, YNNKEL (reference sequence). Trimming cost V 1 base and J 4 bases, with 7 bases left between them. This CDR3 has 13 residues.

V gene TRBV5-6 combines with J gene TRBJ2-3, with a weak D call TRBD1 (5 bases). The ends were cut back, 9 bases at V and 0 bases at J, with 11 bases in the middle. Germline values: CDR1 SGHDT, CDR2 YYEEEE. CDR3 size: 13 residues. In nucleotides, the CDR3 is TGTGCCAACGAGTACAGGAGCACAGATACGCAGTATTTT. Encoded protein: CANEYRSTDTQYF.

V and J are TRBV11-2 and TRBJ2-3, with TRBD2 as a possible D gene (6 bases). The CDR3 runs 15 residues. V lost 4 bases to trimming and J lost 2 bases, with 13 bases between them. Germline assignment: CDR1 SGHAT and CDR2 FQNNGV. CDR3 sequence (DNA): TGTGCCAGCAGCTCACCGGGACTCGACACAGATACGCAGTATTTT. This translates into CASSSPGLDTDTQYF.

The V call is TRBV11-2, the J call TRBJ1-4, with 7 bases identical to TRBD1. With 6 bases clipped from V and 8 bases from J, the junction kept 3 bases outside the gene matches. The length of the CDR3 is 12 residues. CDR1 is SGHAT, CDR2 FQNNGV, per germline. Here the CDR3 DNA reads TGTGCCAGCAGAGACAGGGTGGAAAAACTGTTTTTT. This translates into CASRDRVEKLFF.

The genes are TRBV7-9 and TRBJ1-2, with D hard to call. Trimming cost V 1 base and J 8 bases, with 14 bases left between them. Germline V gives CDR1 SEHNR, CDR2 FQNEAQ (reference sequence). The length of the CDR3 is 14 residues. The CDR3 sequence is CASSLGDTPRGYTF. The CDR3 nucleotides are TGTGCCAGCAGCTTAGGAGACACTCCCAGGGGCTACACCTTC.

The V and J genes are TRBV9 and TRBJ2-2; D remains ambiguous. CDR1 is SGDLS and CDR2 is YYNGEE in the germline V gene. Trimming removed 0 bases from V and 3 bases from J, with 3 bases in between. This CDR3 has 13 amino acids. This CDR3 is CASSVADTGELFF. The CDR3 DNA reads TGTGCCAGCAGCGTAGCTGACACCGGGGAGCTGTTTTTT.

CDR3 amino acids: CSVLGRVDEKLFF. CDR3 coding DNA: TGCAGCGTCCTCGGCAGGGTGGACGAAAAACTGTTTTTT. J is TRBJ1-4 and V is TRBV29-1; perhaps TRBD1 as D (5 bases). V was clipped by 6 bases and J by 8 bases, with 16 bases between them. This CDR3 spans 13 amino acids. The germline V gene encodes CDR1 SQVTM and CDR2 ANQGSEA.

V and J are TRBV3-1 (or the pseudogene TRBV3-2) and TRBJ2-3; 11 positions match TRBD1. The CDR3 has 16 residues. Unmatched junction bases numbered 4, after V lost 0 bases and J lost 5 bases. Germline assignment: CDR1 LGHDT and CDR2 YNNKEL (reference sequence). Written as DNA, the CDR3 is TGTGCCAGCAGCCAAGAGCGGGACAGGGGGGTAGATACGCAGTATTTT. It yields the protein CASSQERDRGVDTQYF.

This chain connects TRBV6-6 to TRBJ2-1; TRBD2 matches at 8 bases. The CDR3 is 15 amino acids. The germline CDR1 and CDR2 sequences are MNHNY and SVGAGI (reference sequence). V gave up 6 bases and J gave up 6 bases; unmatched junction bases: 10. The CDR3 DNA reads TGTGCCAGCAGGATAGCCGGGGGGGCGTTCAATGAGCAGTTCTTC. The encoded protein is CASRIAGGAFNEQFF.

The V gene is TRBV9, the J gene TRBJ2-7; 10 positions match TRBD1. CDR3 length equals 18 residues. The V and J ends lost 0 bases and 3 bases, in that order; junction bases with no gene match: 12. Germline-derived CDR1 and CDR2 are SGDLS and YYNGEE. The CDR3 DNA is TGTGCCAGCAGCGTAGAAGGGACAGGGGTTTCTTCGGACTACGAGCAGTACTTC. Protein sequence: CASSVEGTGVSSDYEQYF.

The genes are TRBV5-6 and TRBJ1-6; maybe TRBD1 (5 bases). Trimming removed 4 bases at V and 9 bases at J, with 11 bases between. The CDR3 loop spans 13 amino acids. Germline values: CDR1 SGHDT, CDR2 YYEEEE. CDR3 bases: TGTGCCAGCAGCGGCAGGGCCGTTTCACCCCTCCACTTT. This gives the protein CASSGRAVSPLHF.

The chain carries TRBV19 and TRBJ1-5; 8 bases align to TRBD1. The germline gives CDR1 LNHDA, CDR2 SQIVND (reference sequence). The CDR3 length is 14 residues. V gave up 5 bases and J gave up 6 bases; unmatched junction bases: 6. The CDR3 DNA is TGTGCCAGTAGTTTGGCAGGGGGCGGTCAGCCCCAGCATTTT. It codes for CASSLAGGGQPQHF.

The chain joins TRBV19 to TRBJ1-1, with D unresolved. V was cut by 6 bases and J by 10 bases, with 12 bases left in between. Germline V gene sequence: CDR1 LNHDA, CDR2 SQIVND (reference sequence). The CDR3 runs to 11 residues. CDR3 sequence reads: CASRSPRSAFF. In nucleotides, the CDR3 is TGTGCCAGTAGGAGCCCCCGGTCAGCTTTCTTT.

With respect to this clone: This CDR3 is also generated by other DNA sequences in the sample. V usage is TRBV15 and J usage is TRBJ1-1; possibly TRBD1 for D (5 bases). This CDR3 region has 14 residues. V was shortened by 0 bases and J by 0 bases, with 5 bases between the two germline ends. CDR1 is LNHNV and CDR2 is YYDKDF in the germline V gene (reference sequence). The CDR3 region is CATSRDRVNTEAFF. CDR3 bases: TGTGCCACCAGCAGAGACAGGGTGAACACTGAAGCTTTCTTT.

Concerning this clone: Other DNA sequences from this sample encode an identical CDR3 as well. The CDR3 nucleotides read TGTGCCAGCAGCCGCGGGGGGTCCTACGAGCAGTACTTC. This encodes CASSRGGSYEQYF. This chain links TRBV6-5 with TRBJ2-7; the match to TRBD2 covers 8 bases. This CDR3 has 13 residues. The germline V gene has CDR1 MNHEY and CDR2 SVGAGI. J gave up 1 base and V 6 bases, and 2 bases lay outside the gene matches.

The J gene is TRBJ2-2, the V gene TRBV7-9; 7 nucleotides line up with TRBD2. V lost 6 bases and J lost 6; bases outside the gene matches: 4. The CDR3 is made up of 13 amino acids. Per the germline V gene, CDR1 is SEHNR and CDR2 is FQNEAQ (reference sequence). The CDR3: CASRFTSAGELFF. The CDR3 DNA reads as TGTGCCAGCAGATTTACTAGCGCCGGGGAGCTGTTTTTT.

The chain employs TRBV7-2 and TRBJ2-2, with D unresolved. V was pared by 1 base and J by 4 bases, with 4 bases between. The V gene's germline CDR1 is SGHTA and CDR2 FQGNSA. The CDR3 consists of 13 residues. CDR3 in amino acids: CASSLVATGELFF. The CDR3 nucleotides are TGTGCCAGCAGCTTAGTGGCCACCGGGGAGCTGTTTTTT.

In this sample, this clone turned up once. CDR3 bases: TGTGCCAGCAGCTTTTCGGTACAAGAGACCCAGTACTTC. It codes for CASSFSVQETQYF. The genes are TRBV7-3 and TRBJ2-5; D uncertain. This CDR3 has 13 residues. V was trimmed by 3 bases and J by 2 bases, leaving 7 bases between them. Germline CDR1 is SGHTA and CDR2 is FQGTGA.

The genes are TRBV19 and TRBJ2-6; D may be TRBD2 (6 bases). V lost 5 bases to trimming and J lost 0 bases, with 11 bases between them. The CDR3 spans 16 residues. Germline V gene lookup returns CDR1 LNHDA and CDR2 SQIVND (reference sequence). CDR3 DNA: TGTGCCAGTAGTCCCTGGCGGGGCTCTGGGGCCAACGTCCTGACTTTC. The encoded protein is CASSPWRGSGANVLTF.

The CDR3 nucleotides read TGCGCCAGCAGCTTGTTGGAGGCCCCTCAGACGGAGACCCAGTACTTC. This translates into CASSLLEAPQTETQYF. The chain recombines TRBV5-1 with TRBJ2-5; the D gene is possibly TRBD2 (5 bases). V lost 1 base and J 5 bases, leaving 18 bases between the germline ends. This CDR3 is 16 amino acids long. Germline lookup yields CDR1 SGHRS and CDR2 YFSETQ.

J is TRBJ1-5 and V is TRBV27; 7 bases align to TRBD1. The V gene end was trimmed by 5 bases and the J gene end by 2 bases; junction bases not matched to a gene: 12. This CDR3 is 17 amino acids long. The germline V gene encodes CDR1 MNHEY and CDR2 SMNVEV (reference sequence). The CDR3 is CASSPPDRKIGNQPQHF. The CDR3 DNA sequence: TGTGCCAGCAGTCCCCCGGACAGGAAGATAGGCAATCAGCCCCAGCATTTT.

The chain uses TRBV21-1 and TRBJ2-3; the listed D gene, TRBD2, was not tested against the DNA. TRBV21-1 is a listed pseudogene. The CDR3 has 21 residues. The CDR3 is CASSKEVRREGEATSTDTQYF. The CDR3 DNA reads TGTGCCAGCAGCAAAGAAGTGAGGAGGGAAGGGGAAGCCACTAGCACAGATACGCAGTATTTT.

The chain combines TRBV6-5 with TRBJ1-2; possible D gene TRBD1, 6 bases. CDR1 is MNHEY, CDR2 SVGAGI, per germline. The CDR3 covers 15 residues. Trimming took off 7 bases at V and 3 bases at J, with 18 bases between the two ends. CDR3 residues: CASNKLQGSHYGYTF. As DNA, the CDR3 is TGTGCCAGCAATAAATTACAGGGTTCTCACTATGGCTACACCTTC.

The rearrangement joins TRBV11-2 to TRBJ2-3; 8 bases align to TRBD2. CDR1 is SGHAT and CDR2 is FQNNGV in the germline V gene. CDR3 size: 17 residues. V shed 1 base, J shed 0 bases, and the junction held 6 bases outside the gene matches. The CDR3 here is CASSLVRGGSSTDTQYF. CDR3 bases: TGTGCCAGCAGCTTAGTACGGGGGGGGTCTAGCACAGATACGCAGTATTTT.

The chain carries TRBV11-3 and TRBJ1-3; 7 positions match TRBD1. CDR3 length: 17 amino acids. CDR1 is SGHNT, CDR2 YENEEA, per germline. The trim removed 0 bases at V and 0 bases at J, leaving 5 bases unmatched. CDR3 amino acids: CASSLDPQGISGNTIYF. CDR3 DNA sequence: TGTGCCAGCAGCTTAGACCCACAGGGGATCTCTGGAAACACCATATATTTT.

The J gene is TRBJ1-6, the V gene TRBV5-4, with 7 nucleotides matching TRBD1. There are 15 residues in the CDR3. Germline values: CDR1 SGHNT, CDR2 YYREEE (reference sequence). V shed 7 bases, J shed 8 bases, and the junction held 12 bases outside the gene matches. CDR3 residues: CASAEGYRGDSPLHF. For the CDR3, the DNA is TGTGCCAGCGCTGAGGGCTACAGGGGAGATTCACCCCTCCACTTT. The variable domain in full, completed from reference TRBV5-4 and TRBJ1-6, reads ETGVTQSPTHLIKTRGQQVTLRCSSQSGHNTVSWYQQALGQGPQFIFQYYREEENGRGNFPPRFSGLQFPNYSSELNVNALELDDSALYLCASAEGYRGDSPLHFGNGTRLTVT.

The chain couples TRBV5-4 to TRBJ2-6; D might be TRBD1 (6 bases). Looked up from germline, CDR1 is SGHNT and CDR2 is YYREEE (reference sequence). The CDR3 extends over 15 amino acids. V lost 0 bases and J 4 bases, leaving 8 bases between the germline ends. In nucleotides, the CDR3 is TGTGCCAGCAGCTTGGAGGGGACAGGGGCCAACGTCCTGACTTTC. Translating it yields CASSLEGTGANVLTF.

This clone was detected a few times. The J gene is TRBJ1-2, the V gene TRBV23-1; D gene uncertain. TRBV23-1 is recorded as an ORF, its role being uncertain. V was clipped by 0 bases and J by 8 bases, with 25 bases between them. This CDR3 is built from 18 residues. Written as DNA, the CDR3 is TGCGCCAGCAGTCAATCGCCGGCGCAGCCTTACGGCGACTCGGGCTACACCTTC. Protein sequence: CASSQSPAQPYGDSGYTF.

The chain employs TRBV28 and TRBJ1-1; D perhaps matches TRBD1 (6 bases). V was trimmed by 6 bases and J by 3 bases, leaving 17 bases between them. Looked up from germline, CDR1 is MDHEN and CDR2 is SYDVKM. The CDR3 has 15 residues. The CDR3 spells CASRPGGPLDTEAFF. CDR3 DNA: TGTGCCAGCAGGCCCGGGGGGCCCTTAGACACTGAAGCTTTCTTT.

This chain joins TRBV15 and TRBJ1-1; a weak D match, TRBD1 (5 bases). V dropped 0 bases and J dropped 1 base, with 9 bases sitting between them. Germline V lookup: CDR1 LNHNV, CDR2 YYDKDF (reference sequence). The CDR3 loop spans 15 amino acids. The CDR3 nucleotides are TGTGCCACCAGCAGAGACTTGGGGGGGAACACTGAAGCTTTCTTT. The encoded protein is CATSRDLGGNTEAFF.